This T cell receptor beta chain was recovered during a study of T-cell memory formation after mild COVID-19. Many counts were recorded for this clonotype. The TCR alpha and TCR beta cDNA libraries, bearing sample barcodes and UMIs, were generated by 5'RACE using constant-segment primers. TCRdb passed the 5' RACE reads through MiXCR, listing each CDR3 protein once. Seen here are about 150,000 distinct CDR3 sequences, under 15% observed once, and the top ten hold approximately 3.4%. The sequenced sample was PBMCs or a T cell subset sorted from them (not recorded which). The clonotype comes from a man younger than 30 who had mild COVID-19 (a few samples of this study predate the infection). Cell type and time point are not known.

The chain's CDR3 is CASSLDADTQYF. The CDR3 region has the DNA TGTGCCAGCAGCTTAGACGCAGATACGCAGTATTTT. The genes are TRBV13 and TRBJ2-3, with unresolved D. The CDR3 totals 12 residues. V lost 1 base and J lost 4, with 3 bases in between. The germline CDR1 and CDR2 sequences are PRHDT and FYEKMQ (reference sequence). The whole variable domain, remainder taken from reference TRBV13 and TRBJ2-3, is AAGVIQSPRHLIKEKRETATLKCYPIPRHDTVYWYQQGPGQDPQFLISFYEKMQSDKGSIPDRFSAQQFSDYHSELNMSSLELGDSALYFCASSLDADTQYFGPGTRLTVL.